This T cell receptor beta chain was identified in a study of T cell changes during pregnancy in multiple sclerosis. V gave up 1 base and J gave up 6 bases; unmatched junction bases: 3. This CDR3 contains 15 residues. From germline, CDR1 is LGHNA and CDR2 YNFKEQ. This table comes from immunoSEQ multiplex PCR, and its TCRdb copy is limited to in-frame clones, with some not included. The sample has around 100,000 clones; 90% to 95% are singletons. V usage is TRBV4-2 and J usage is TRBJ1-5; 10 nucleotides align to TRBD1. The specimen comprised peripheral blood, sampled in the third trimester of pregnancy. The sequence was collected from a female donor with multiple sclerosis, enrolled in a pregnancy study. CDR3 sequence reads: CASSQGTGGFQPQHF. In nucleotides, the CDR3 is TGTGCCAGCAGCCAAGGGACAGGGGGTTTTCAGCCCCAGCATTTT.